Sequencing of this TCR beta chain was carried out in a study of cytomegalovirus exposure and HLA in healthy donors. CDR1 MGHRA and CDR2 YSYEKL come from the germline V gene. This CDR3 spans 16 amino acids. V was pared by 1 base and J by 3 bases, with 8 bases of the junction left unmatched. The PCR contained 60 Vbeta and 13 Jbeta primers. Sequenced by immunoSEQ multiplex PCR; TCRdb stores in-frame clones only, minus some. The repertoire has 110,000 or so clones, 67% of them found once; the top ten carry almost 8.5%. The V call is TRBV4-1, the J call TRBJ2-7; TRBD2 aligns across 8 bases. The receptor's source is a man aged 18 to 29 in good health and CMV-seropositive. The sequencing sample was made of PBMCs. CDR3 DNA sequence: TGCGCCAGCAGCCAAGCACCGGGACTAGTTAGCTACGAGCAGTACTTC. Translating gives CASSQAPGLVSYEQYF.